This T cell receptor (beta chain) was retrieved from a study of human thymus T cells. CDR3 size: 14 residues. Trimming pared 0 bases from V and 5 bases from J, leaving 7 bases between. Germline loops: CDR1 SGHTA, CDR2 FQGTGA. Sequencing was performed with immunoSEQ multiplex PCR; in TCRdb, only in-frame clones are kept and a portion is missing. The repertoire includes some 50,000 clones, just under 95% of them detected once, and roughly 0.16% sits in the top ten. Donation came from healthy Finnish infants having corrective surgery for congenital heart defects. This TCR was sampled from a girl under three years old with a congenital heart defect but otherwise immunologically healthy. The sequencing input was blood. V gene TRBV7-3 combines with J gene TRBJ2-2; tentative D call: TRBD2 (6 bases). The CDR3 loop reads CASSLTGRTGELFF. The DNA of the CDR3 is TGTGCCAGCAGCTTAACGGGGAGGACCGGGGAGCTGTTTTTT.